A selection of T cell receptor beta chains follows, all from one sample in a study of CD8 T cells in ankylosing spondylitis. TCRdb used MiXCR to reprocess the 5' RACE reads, holding one entry per CDR3 protein. The data contain hundreds of thousands of distinct CDR3 sequences, more than 25% of them singletons. Sequencing used blood, either unsorted or a sorted T cell fraction (not recorded which). These receptors originate from a male donor with ankylosing spondylitis. Both conserved end residues are part of each CDR3. A D gene is named only where the DNA matches it firmly. A clone size is listed for some rows: how often the clone was seen (once, few, many), or a class if it is expanded.

clone_size	v_call	j_call	d_call	cdr3_nt	cdr3_aa
few	TRBV10-1	TRBJ2-1	TRBD2	TGCGCCAGCAGTGGGACTAGCGGGAAGTCCAATGAGCAGTTCTTC	CASSGTSGKSNEQFF
NA	TRBV5-6	TRBJ2-2	NA	TGTGCCAGCAGCTTGGCCGAGTACACCGGGGAGCTGTTTTTT	CASSLAEYTGELFF
NA	TRBV7-8	TRBJ1-5	NA	TGTGCCAGCAGCGCCGACTTGGGTCAGCCCCAGCATTTT	CASSADLGQPQHF
many	TRBV12-3/TRBV12-4	TRBJ2-2	TRBD1	TGTGCCAGCAGTCGACAGGGAGTGAACACCGGGGAGCTGTTTTTT	CASSRQGVNTGELFF
few	TRBV27	TRBJ1-2	NA	TGTGCCAGCAGTTTGTCAGGGAGCGTTGGCTACACCTTC	CASSLSGSVGYTF
NA	TRBV7-9	TRBJ1-1	NA	TGTGCCAGCAGCCCCGGGGTCACCACTTGGTACACTGAAGCTTTCTTT	CASSPGVTTWYTEAFF
few	TRBV11-3	TRBJ2-1	NA	TGTGCCAGCAGCTTAGATACAACGGATTACAATGAGCAGTTCTTC	CASSLDTTDYNEQFF
NA	TRBV5-1	TRBJ1-5	TRBD1	TGCGCCAGCAGCCCGGGACAGGGGGAAAATCAGCCCCAGCATTTT	CASSPGQGENQPQHF
few	TRBV2	TRBJ2-1	TRBD2	TGTGCCAGCAGTGGAGGAGCGGGAGCTCTAGAGCAGTTCTTC	CASSGGAGALEQFF
NA	TRBV20-1	TRBJ2-1	TRBD2	TGCAGTGCTAGCCCCCTACTAGCGGGCGCCGACAATGAGCAGTTCTTC	CSASPLLAGADNEQFF
NA	TRBV20-1	TRBJ2-7	NA	TGCAGTGCTAAGGAGGGCCCCTACGAGCAGTACTTC	CSAKEGPYEQYF
NA	TRBV2	TRBJ1-5	NA	TGTGCCAGCAGTGAAGGCGGGGGCAGTCAGCCCCAGCATTTT	CASSEGGGSQPQHF
many	TRBV7-8	TRBJ1-3	NA	TGTGCCAGCAGCCCAACTGGCAGAAACACCATATATTTT	CASSPTGRNTIYF
few	TRBV11-2	TRBJ1-1	NA	TGTGCCAGCAGCTTGGATCGCCGGGACGGGGTCTCTGAAGCTTTCTTT	CASSLDRRDGVSEAFF
few	TRBV3-1	TRBJ2-7	TRBD2	TGTGCCAGCAGCCAAGAAGCGGGAGGGCCATTGCAGTACTTC	CASSQEAGGPLQYF
once	TRBV20-1	TRBJ2-5	NA	TGCAGTGCTAGAGTGACGGGAGTAAGGGAGACCCAGTACTTC	CSARVTGVRETQYF
few	TRBV2	TRBJ2-1	TRBD1	TGTGCCAGCACCCCGACAGGGGAAGACGCCTACAATGAGCAGTTCTTC	CASTPTGEDAYNEQFF
NA	TRBV30	TRBJ2-5	TRBD2	TGTGCCTGGAGTGTAGCGGGAGAGGGGCAAGAGACCCAGTACTTC	CAWSVAGEGQETQYF
NA	TRBV18	TRBJ1-6	NA	TGTGCCAGCTCACTCCGACAGAATTTTCTCTCCCCACCCCTCCACTTT	CASSLRQNFLSPPLHF
NA	TRBV29-1	TRBJ2-1	TRBD1	TGCAGCGTGGGTACGGACAGGGCGGCCTACAATGAGCAGTTCTTC	CSVGTDRAAYNEQFF
few	TRBV7-2	TRBJ1-2	NA	TGTGCCAGCAGCCCCCGGGACCTCTATGGCTACACCTTC	CASSPRDLYGYTF
NA	TRBV4-2	TRBJ1-5	NA	TGTGCCAGCAGCCAAGGCGAAGGGACGGTAAAGCCCCAGCATTTT	CASSQGEGTVKPQHF
NA	TRBV6-1	TRBJ1-4	TRBD1	TGTGCCAGCAGTGATCCAGGGACAGGGAATGAAAAACTGTTTTTT	CASSDPGTGNEKLFF
NA	TRBV20-1	TRBJ2-1	TRBD2	TGCTGTGCCGGGGGAAATTCATTTGGTAGCGGGTACGAGCAGTTCTTC	CCAGGNSFGSGYEQFF
NA	TRBV19	TRBJ1-2	NA	TGTGCCAGTACCTCTATCCTACACAGGCGAGCTAACTATGGCTACACCTTC	CASTSILHRRANYGYTF
few	TRBV10-3	TRBJ2-4	NA	TGTGCCATCAGTGAGTCTGGTGCCAAAAACATTCAGTACTTC	CAISESGAKNIQYF
NA	TRBV29-1	TRBJ2-5	TRBD1	TGCAGCGTCCAGAAGACAGGGGGCGAGACCCAGTACTTC	CSVQKTGGETQYF
few	TRBV3-1	TRBJ2-5	NA	TGTGCCAGCAGACAAGAATCGACCATCCAAGAGACCCAGTACTTC	CASRQESTIQETQYF
few	TRBV7-2	TRBJ2-3	NA	TGTGCCAGCAGCCTCTTAACGACTAGCACAGATACGCAGTATTTT	CASSLLTTSTDTQYF
NA	TRBV24-1	TRBJ1-5	NA	TGTGCCACCAGTCTCTCAGGCAATCAGCCCCAGCATTTT	CATSLSGNQPQHF
NA	TRBV2	TRBJ2-1	NA	TGTGCCAGCAGTGGGGCCTTCCGGGCTGAGCAGTTCTTC	CASSGAFRAEQFF
NA	TRBV7-8	TRBJ1-6	NA	TGTGCCAGCAGCTTATTTGGCGGGGATTCACCCCTCCACTTT	CASSLFGGDSPLHF
NA	TRBV7-9	TRBJ1-6	TRBD1	TGTGCCAGCAGCCCGACAGGGAATTCACCCCTCCACTTT	CASSPTGNSPLHF
NA	TRBV14	TRBJ2-4	NA	TGTGCCAGCAGCCAAGGGGCTTACATTCAGTACTTC	CASSQGAYIQYF
NA	TRBV19	TRBJ1-2	TRBD1	TGTGCCAGTAGTGACGGACAGGGGCATATCTGGGGCTACACCTTC	CASSDGQGHIWGYTF
many	TRBV24-1	TRBJ1-1	NA	TGTGCCACCAGTGATGTCTCTGGTGAAGCTTTCTTT	CATSDVSGEAFF
NA	TRBV4-1	TRBJ2-3	NA	TGCGCCAGCAGCCAAGATTGGACGGCGGGGTTGACAGATACGCAGTATTTT	CASSQDWTAGLTDTQYF
few	TRBV6-5	TRBJ1-3	NA	TGTGCCAGCAGTTACTCGGGGGGACGGTTCTCTGGAAACACCATATATTTT	CASSYSGGRFSGNTIYF
few	TRBV7-2	TRBJ1-1	NA	TGTGCCAGCAGCTTAACCCGGTATACTGAAGCTTTCTTT	CASSLTRYTEAFF
many	TRBV6-5	TRBJ2-4	NA	TGTGCCAGCAGTTACTCTAGACTAGACCTAGCCAAAAACATTCAGTACTTC	CASSYSRLDLAKNIQYF
few	TRBV5-6	TRBJ2-7	NA	TGTGCCAGCACCAAGACAGCCGGCCATCAGTACTTC	CASTKTAGHQYF
NA	TRBV27	TRBJ2-2	NA	TGTGCCAGCAGTAGCGGTTACACCGGGGAGCTGTTTTTT	CASSSGYTGELFF
few	TRBV5-5	TRBJ2-7	NA	TGTGCCAGCAGCTTCTCCGTGGCCTACGAGCAGTACTTC	CASSFSVAYEQYF
few	TRBV5-1	TRBJ2-1	NA	TGCGCCAGCAAGGACAGAATTGAGCAGTTCTTC	CASKDRIEQFF
NA	TRBV2	TRBJ2-5	NA	TGTGCCAGCCGAGACCCCACAGGGCAAGAGACCCAGTACTTC	CASRDPTGQETQYF
many	TRBV9	TRBJ1-6	NA	TGTGCCAGCAGCGTAGGTGGAATGGGTCATTCACCCCTCCACTTT	CASSVGGMGHSPLHF
NA	TRBV2	TRBJ2-2	TRBD2	TGTGCCAGCTTTCTGGGGGGGGCGAACACCGGGGAGCTGTTTTTT	CASFLGGANTGELFF
NA	TRBV3-1	TRBJ2-1	NA	TGTGCCAGCAGCCAAGATGAGTTCGGGACCTACTACAATGAGCAGTTCTTC	CASSQDEFGTYYNEQFF
NA	TRBV18	TRBJ1-1	TRBD1	TGTGCCAGCTCAATAGACAGGGACACTGAAGCTTTCTTT	CASSIDRDTEAFF
NA	TRBV3-1	TRBJ2-5	NA	TGTGCCAGCAGCCAAGATCAAGCGACAGTGCAAGAGACCCAGTACTTC	CASSQDQATVQETQYF
NA	TRBV2	TRBJ1-5	NA	TGTGCCGGCTCGGGGGGGGCTAATCAGCCCCAGCATTTT	CAGSGGANQPQHF
NA	TRBV12-3/TRBV12-4	TRBJ1-5	NA	TGTGCCAGCAGCGACGGTAGACAGCCCCAGCATTTT	CASSDGRQPQHF
NA	TRBV4-1	TRBJ1-2	TRBD1	TGCGCCAGCAGCTCCCGGACAGGGACGGACTATGGCTACACCTTC	CASSSRTGTDYGYTF
few	TRBV12-3/TRBV12-4	TRBJ2-7	NA	TGTGCCAGCAGGGGGCCAGGGACTGAAGCCGAGCAGTACTTC	CASRGPGTEAEQYF
NA	TRBV7-2	TRBJ2-5	NA	TGTGCCAGCAGCCAAAGGACAAGGGAGACCCAGTACTTC	CASSQRTRETQYF
NA	TRBV7-9	TRBJ2-1	NA	TGTGCCAGCAGCTTCTCGATAGCGAACAATGAGCAGTTCTTC	CASSFSIANNEQFF
few	TRBV7-9	TRBJ1-1	TRBD1	TGTGCCAGCAGGCGGGGACAGGGAAACACTGAAGCTTTCTTT	CASRRGQGNTEAFF
many	TRBV10-3	TRBJ2-2	NA	TGTGCCACGACAAATCAGGGACGCGGGGGCAGAAACACCGGGGAGCTGTTTTTT	CATTNQGRGGRNTGELFF